The clone carrying this T cell receptor (beta chain) has at least ten counts. Its specificity is unknown. CDR3 length: 18 amino acids. Germline loops: CDR1 SGHTA, CDR2 FQGNSA. V shed 2 bases and J shed 4 bases, with 22 bases lying between them. The data originate from a study of neurological immune-mediated disorders. Findings and caveats of the study: Subjects shared no identical expanded-clone CDR3 amino acid sequences, suggesting private TCR-beta repertoires in all groups. It was the repertoires of 18 of 34 multiple sclerosis patients that phylogenetic grouping placed in one related-CDR3 cluster, which is a possible signature.

TCRdb re-analysed the 5' RACE reads in MiXCR, keeping a single row per CDR3 protein. The sample consists of approximately 70,000 distinct CDR3 sequences, 4.5% to 5.5% of them appearing once. The clonotype originates from a woman aged 70-85 years with multiple sclerosis. V usage is TRBV7-2 and J usage is TRBJ2-3, with a weak D call TRBD2 (5 bases). Input material: PBMCs. The CDR3 here is CASSLRLKRTEGADTQYF. CDR3 DNA: TGTGCCAGCAGCTTAAGATTGAAGCGGACTGAGGGCGCAGATACGCAGTATTTT.